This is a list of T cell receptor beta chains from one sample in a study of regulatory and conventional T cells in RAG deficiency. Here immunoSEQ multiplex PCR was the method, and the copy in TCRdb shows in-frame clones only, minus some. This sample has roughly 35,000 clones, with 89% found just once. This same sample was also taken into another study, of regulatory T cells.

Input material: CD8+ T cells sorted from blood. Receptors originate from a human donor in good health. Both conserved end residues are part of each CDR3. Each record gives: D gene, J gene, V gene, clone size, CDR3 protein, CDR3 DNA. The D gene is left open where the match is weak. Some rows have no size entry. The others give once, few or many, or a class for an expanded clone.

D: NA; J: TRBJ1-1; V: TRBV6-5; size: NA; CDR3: CASIMGGGGTEAFF; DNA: TGTGCCAGCATCATGGGCGGGGGAGGCACTGAAGCTTTCTTT
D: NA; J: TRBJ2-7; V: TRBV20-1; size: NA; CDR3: CSGGSSYEQYF; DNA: TGCAGTGGGGGAAGCTCCTACGAGCAGTACTTC
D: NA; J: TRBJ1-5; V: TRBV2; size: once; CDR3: CASSDAAQPQHF; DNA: TGTGCCAGCAGTGATGCAGCTCAGCCCCAGCATTTT
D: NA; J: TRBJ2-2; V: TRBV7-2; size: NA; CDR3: CASSLEDPNTGELFF; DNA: TGTGCCAGCAGCTTAGAGGACCCGAACACCGGGGAGCTGTTTTTT
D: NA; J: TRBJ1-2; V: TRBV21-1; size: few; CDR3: CASSKGMDRRTFFYGYTF; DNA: TGTGCCAGCAGCAAAGGGATGGACAGGAGAACCTTCTTCTATGGCTACACCTTC
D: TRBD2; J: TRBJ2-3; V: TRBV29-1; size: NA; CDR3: CSVRQRDWDTQYF; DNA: TGCAGCGTTCGCCAGCGGGATTGGGATACGCAGTATTTT
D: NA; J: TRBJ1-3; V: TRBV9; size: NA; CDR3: CASSVGGNTIYF; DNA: TGTGCCAGCAGCGTCGGGGGAAACACCATATATTTT
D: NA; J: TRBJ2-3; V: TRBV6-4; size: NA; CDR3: CASSTEASTDTQYF; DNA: TGTGCCAGCTCTACGGAAGCTAGCACAGATACGCAGTATTTT
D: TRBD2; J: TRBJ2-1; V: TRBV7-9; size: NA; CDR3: CASSLVLAGEEFF; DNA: TGTGCCAGCAGCTTAGTGCTAGCGGGAGAGGAGTTCTTC
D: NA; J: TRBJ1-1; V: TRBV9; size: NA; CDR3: CASSVGANTEAFF; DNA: TGTGCCAGCAGCGTAGGAGCGAACACTGAAGCTTTCTTT
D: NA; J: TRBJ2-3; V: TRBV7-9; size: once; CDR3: CASSLASTDTQYF; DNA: TGTGCCAGCAGCTTAGCAAGCACAGATACGCAGTATTTT
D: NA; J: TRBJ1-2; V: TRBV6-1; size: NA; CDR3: CASSEYGYTF; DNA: TGTGCCAGCAGTGAGTATGGCTACACCTTC
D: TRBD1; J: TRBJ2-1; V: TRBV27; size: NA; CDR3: CASSSRDRWHEQFF; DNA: TGTGCCAGCAGTTCCCGGGACAGGTGGCATGAGCAGTTCTTC
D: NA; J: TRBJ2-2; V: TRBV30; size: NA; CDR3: CAWSDRKINTGELFF; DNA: TGTGCCTGGAGTGACAGGAAAATAAACACCGGGGAGCTGTTTTTT
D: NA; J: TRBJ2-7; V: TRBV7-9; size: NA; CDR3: CASSSVLSGENLYEQYF; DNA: TGTGCCAGCAGTTCAGTCTTGTCAGGGGAAAACCTCTACGAGCAGTACTTC
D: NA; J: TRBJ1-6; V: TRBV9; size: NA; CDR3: CASSVGGDSPLHF; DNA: TGTGCCAGCAGCGTAGGGGGAGATTCACCCCTCCACTTT
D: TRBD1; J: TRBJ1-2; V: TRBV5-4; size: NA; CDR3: CASSLSNRGLFLGGYTF; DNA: TGTGCCAGCAGCTTGAGTAACAGGGGCCTGTTCCTTGGGGGCTACACCTTC
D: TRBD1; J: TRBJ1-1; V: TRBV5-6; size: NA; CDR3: CASRRGQGEIMNTEAFF; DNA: TGTGCCAGCAGACGGGGACAGGGGGAGATAATGAACACTGAAGCTTTCTTT
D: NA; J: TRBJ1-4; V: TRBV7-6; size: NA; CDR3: CASSQGTVNEKLFF; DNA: TGTGCCAGCAGCCAGGGAACAGTCAATGAAAAACTGTTTTTT
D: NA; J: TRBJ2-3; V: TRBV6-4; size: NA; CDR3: CASSDRGASFPDTQYF; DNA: TGTGCCAGCAGTGACAGGGGGGCTAGCTTCCCAGATACGCAGTATTTT
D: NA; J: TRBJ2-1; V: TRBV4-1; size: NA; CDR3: CASSQGSRVQFF; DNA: TGCGCCAGCAGCCAAGGCAGCAGAGTGCAGTTCTTC
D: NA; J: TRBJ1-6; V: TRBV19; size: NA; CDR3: CASSWGRNSPLHF; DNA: TGTGCCAGTAGCTGGGGCAGGAATTCACCCCTCCACTTT
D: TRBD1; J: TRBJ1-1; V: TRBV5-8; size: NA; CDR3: CASSPGQVNTEAFF; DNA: TGTGCCAGCAGCCCGGGACAGGTGAACACTGAAGCTTTCTTT
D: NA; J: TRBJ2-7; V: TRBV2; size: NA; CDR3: CASQGRREQYF; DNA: TGTGCCAGTCAGGGGAGACGCGAGCAGTACTTC
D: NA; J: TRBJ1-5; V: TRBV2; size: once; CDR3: CASTPRGRSQPQHF; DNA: TGTGCCAGCACCCCCCGGGGGAGAAGTCAGCCCCAGCATTTT
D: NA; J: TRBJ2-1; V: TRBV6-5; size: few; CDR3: CASSYAASANNEQFF; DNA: TGTGCCAGCAGTTACGCGGCTAGCGCGAACAATGAGCAGTTCTTC
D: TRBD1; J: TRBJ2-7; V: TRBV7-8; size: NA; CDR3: CASSLYDREYEQYF; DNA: TGTGCCAGCAGCTTATATGACAGGGAATACGAGCAGTACTTC
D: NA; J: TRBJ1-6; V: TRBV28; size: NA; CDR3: CASSLEGLTYNSPLHF; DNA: TGTGCCAGCAGTTTAGAGGGACTGACCTATAATTCACCCCTCCACTTT
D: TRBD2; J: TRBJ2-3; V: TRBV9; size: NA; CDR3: CASSARLATSTDTQYF; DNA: TGTGCCAGCAGCGCCCGACTAGCGACTAGCACAGATACGCAGTATTTT
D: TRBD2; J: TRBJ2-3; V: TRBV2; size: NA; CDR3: CASSVGAGGTDTQYF; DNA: TGTGCCAGCAGTGTAGGAGCGGGGGGCACAGATACGCAGTATTTT
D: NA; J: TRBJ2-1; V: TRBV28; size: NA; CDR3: CASSLAGSTYNEQFF; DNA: TGTGCCAGCAGCTTAGCCGGGAGTACCTACAATGAGCAGTTCTTC
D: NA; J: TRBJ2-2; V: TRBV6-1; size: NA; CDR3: CASRERTPPNTGELFF; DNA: TGTGCCAGCAGGGAAAGGACGCCACCGAACACCGGGGAGCTGTTTTTT
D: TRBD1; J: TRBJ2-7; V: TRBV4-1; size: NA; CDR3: CASSQYPGTGVYEQYF; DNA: TGCGCCAGCAGCCAGTACCCCGGGACAGGGGTGTACGAGCAGTACTTC